Below, one TCR beta chain is given with its context. The V and J ends lost 6 bases and 7 bases respectively, with 25 bases between them. This CDR3 has 16 amino acids. Germline V gene data show CDR1 as SGHDT and CDR2 as YYEEEE. TCRdb fed the 5' RACE reads into MiXCR, producing one record per CDR3 protein. The sample shows 700,000 or so distinct CDR3 sequences, over 20% of them seen only once. The sample comes from a study of identical twins. Separately, the same data were catalogued under a study of T cells expressing NK-cell markers.

The sequence was obtained from a woman aged 18-29 years in good health. The specimen was PBMCs. The rearrangement joins TRBV5-6 to TRBJ1-2; D is perhaps TRBD1 (5 bases). The CDR3, as DNA: TGTGCCAGCACCCTTTTAGGGGCGAAAATCCTTCCTGGCTACACCTTC. Translated: CASTLLGAKILPGYTF. The complete variable domain, with remaining parts taken from reference TRBV5-6 and TRBJ1-2, reads DAGVTQSPTHLIKTRGQQVTLRCSPKSGHDTVSWYQQALGQGPQFIFQYYEEEERQRGNFPDRFSGHQFPNYSSELNVNALLLGDSALYLCASTLLGAKILPGYTFGSGTRLTVV.